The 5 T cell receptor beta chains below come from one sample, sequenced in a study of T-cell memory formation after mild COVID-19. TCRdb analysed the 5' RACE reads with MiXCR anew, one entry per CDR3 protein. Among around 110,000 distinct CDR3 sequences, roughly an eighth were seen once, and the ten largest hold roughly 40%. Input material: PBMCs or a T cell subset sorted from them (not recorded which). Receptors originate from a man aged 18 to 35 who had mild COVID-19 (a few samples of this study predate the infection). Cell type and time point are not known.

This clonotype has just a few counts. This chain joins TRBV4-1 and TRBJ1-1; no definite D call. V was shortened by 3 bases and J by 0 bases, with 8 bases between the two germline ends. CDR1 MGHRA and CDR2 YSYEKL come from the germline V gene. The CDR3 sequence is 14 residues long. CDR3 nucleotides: TGCGCCAGCAGCCATTGGCAGATGAACACTGAAGCTTTCTTT. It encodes CASSHWQMNTEAFF.

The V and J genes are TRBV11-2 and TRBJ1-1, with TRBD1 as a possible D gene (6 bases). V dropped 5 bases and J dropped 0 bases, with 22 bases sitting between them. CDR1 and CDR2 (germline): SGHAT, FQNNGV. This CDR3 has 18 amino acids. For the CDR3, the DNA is TGTGCCAGCAGCCCCACCGGACAGATAAGTGTACTGAACACTGAAGCTTTCTTT. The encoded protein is CASSPTGQISVLNTEAFF.

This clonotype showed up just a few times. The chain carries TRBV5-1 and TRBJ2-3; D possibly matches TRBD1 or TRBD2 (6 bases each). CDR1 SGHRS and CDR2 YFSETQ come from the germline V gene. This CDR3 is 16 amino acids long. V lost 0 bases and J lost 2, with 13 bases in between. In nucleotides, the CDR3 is TGCGCCAGCAGCTTGGAAGGGGGGCGCTCCACAGATACGCAGTATTTT. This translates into CASSLEGGRSTDTQYF. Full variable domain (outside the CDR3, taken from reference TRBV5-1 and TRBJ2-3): KAGVTQTPRYLIKTRGQQVTLSCSPISGHRSVSWYQQTPGQGLQFLFEYFSETQRNKGNFPGRFSGRQFSNSRSEMNVSTLELGDSALYLCASSLEGGRSTDTQYFGPGTRLTVL.

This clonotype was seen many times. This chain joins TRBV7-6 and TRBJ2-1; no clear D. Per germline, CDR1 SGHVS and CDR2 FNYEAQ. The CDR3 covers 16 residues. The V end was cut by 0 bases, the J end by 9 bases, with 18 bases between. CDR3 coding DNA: TGTGCCAGCAGCTTAGCGCCTTCGGCAACGGGCCTTGAGCAGTTCTTC. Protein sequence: CASSLAPSATGLEQFF.

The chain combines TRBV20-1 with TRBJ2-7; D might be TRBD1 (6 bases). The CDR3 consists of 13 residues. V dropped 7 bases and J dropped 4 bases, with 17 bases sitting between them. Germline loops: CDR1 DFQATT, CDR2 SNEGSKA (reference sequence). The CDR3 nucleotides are TGCAGTGTCAGGCCAGGGGCGAGTTACGAGCAGTACTTC. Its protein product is CSVRPGASYEQYF.